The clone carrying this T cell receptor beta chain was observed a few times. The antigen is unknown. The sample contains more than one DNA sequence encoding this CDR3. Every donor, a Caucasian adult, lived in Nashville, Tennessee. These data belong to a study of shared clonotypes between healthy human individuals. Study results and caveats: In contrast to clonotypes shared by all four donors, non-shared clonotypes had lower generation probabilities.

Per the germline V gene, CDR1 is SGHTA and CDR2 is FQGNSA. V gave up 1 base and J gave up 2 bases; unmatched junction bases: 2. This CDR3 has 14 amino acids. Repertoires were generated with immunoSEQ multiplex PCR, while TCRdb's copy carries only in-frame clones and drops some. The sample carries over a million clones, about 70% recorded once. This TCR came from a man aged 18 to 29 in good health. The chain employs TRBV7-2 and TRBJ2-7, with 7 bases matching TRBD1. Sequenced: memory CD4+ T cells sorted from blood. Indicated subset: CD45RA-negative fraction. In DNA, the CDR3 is TGTGCCAGCAGCTTAGGGACAGGCCCCTACGAGCAGTACTTC. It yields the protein CASSLGTGPYEQYF.